This T cell receptor (beta chain) comes out of a study of blood T cell repertoires in COVID-19. The overall study: In each case, the material was cDNA or gDNA derived from T cells, B-cell-depleted T cells, or PBMCs.

The table came from immunoSEQ multiplex PCR; TCRdb's copy has only in-frame clones and leaves some out. Of roughly 41,000 clones in the sample, 80% to 90% were seen once. CDR3 length: 16 residues. The germline CDR1 and CDR2 sequences are LGHDT and YNNKEL (reference sequence). With 4 bases clipped from V and 4 bases from J, the junction kept 5 bases outside the gene matches. The material sequenced was peripheral blood. This sequence was found in a human donor in a cohort sampled during active COVID-19. The donor label of this sample is uncertain. The chain joins TRBV3-1 (or the pseudogene TRBV3-2) to TRBJ1-5; 12 nucleotides agree with TRBD1. This CDR3 reads CASSRGTGGTNQPQHF. The DNA for the CDR3 is TGTGCCAGCAGCCGCGGGACAGGGGGCACGAATCAGCCCCAGCATTTT.